The 8 T cell receptor beta chains presented below share a single source sample, sequenced in a study of beta chain features in type 1 diabetes. Points from the study as a whole: In every one of the four CD4+ subsets, TCRB CDR3s were moderately but significantly shorter in Type 1 diabetes patients.

Sequencing targeted expressed TCRB transcripts, as all isolated RNA had been reverse transcribed. The method was immunoSEQ multiplex PCR; TCRdb's version includes in-frame clones alone and lacks a portion of them. The table lists about 170,000 clones, over 6% of them singletons. What these receptors recognize is not known. Sequencing used central memory CD4+ T cells from blood. Receptor source: a young man with type 1 diabetes.

The chain uses TRBV25-1 and TRBJ2-7, with TRBD1 identical over 8 bases. V lost 3 bases, J lost 4 bases, and 8 bases stayed unmatched. The CDR3 is 15 amino acids. Per germline, CDR1 MGHDK and CDR2 SYGVNS. The CDR3 nucleotides are TGTGCCAGCAGTGACGGACAGGGTGGCCCATACGAGCAGTACTTC. Translating it yields CASSDGQGGPYEQYF.

J is TRBJ2-1 and V is TRBV18, with TRBD1 as a possible D gene (7 bases). Per the germline V gene, CDR1 is KGHSH and CDR2 is LQKENI. This CDR3 has 15 amino acids. V was trimmed by 4 bases and J by 4 bases, leaving 14 bases between them. Here the CDR3 DNA reads TGTGCCAGCTCACGCGGGACAGATATTTACAATGAGCAGTTCTTC. Its protein is CASSRGTDIYNEQFF.

V is TRBV2 and J is TRBJ2-2, with 11 bases aligning to TRBD2. Germline CDR1 is SNHLY and CDR2 is FYNNEI. The CDR3 sequence is 13 residues long. CDR3 region: CAKLAGDTGELFF. CDR3 nucleotide sequence: TGTGCAAAACTAGCGGGAGACACCGGGGAGCTGTTTTTT.

The chain uses TRBV7-9 and TRBJ2-1; 7 positions agree with TRBD2. Germline V gene data show CDR1 as SEHNR and CDR2 as FQNEAQ (reference sequence). This CDR3 has 15 amino acids. V dropped 4 bases and J dropped 3; count of bases not matched to a gene: 6. CDR3 DNA: TGTGCCAGCAGCTCTCAAGCTAGCGGCTACAATGAGCAGTTCTTC. Protein product: CASSSQASGYNEQFF.

J is TRBJ2-2 and V is TRBV28; D is perhaps TRBD2 (5 bases). V shed 6 bases and J shed 6 bases, with 17 bases lying between them. The CDR3 is made up of 15 amino acids. The germline CDR1 and CDR2 sequences are MDHEN and SYDVKM. CDR3 coding DNA: TGTGCCAGCAGCGCTCCTTTCGGCGGGCCCGGGGAGCTGTTTTTT. This codes for CASSAPFGGPGELFF.

This clone came up a few times. The chain couples TRBV5-1 to TRBJ2-2; perhaps TRBD2 as D (5 bases). This CDR3 region has 15 residues. The V and J ends lost 0 bases and 6 bases respectively, with 12 bases between them. CDR1 is SGHRS and CDR2 is YFSETQ in the germline V gene. The CDR3 is CASSLVGISAGELFF. The CDR3 DNA reads TGCGCCAGCAGCTTGGTCGGGATTTCGGCCGGGGAGCTGTTTTTT.

This clone was seen a few times. This chain uses TRBV6-6 with TRBJ2-7, with 7 nucleotides matching TRBD1. The CDR3 loop spans 13 amino acids. V gave up 0 bases and J gave up 6 bases; unmatched junction bases: 2. The germline V gene encodes CDR1 MNHNY and CDR2 SVGAGI (reference sequence). As DNA, the CDR3 is TGTGCCAGCAGTTACTCAGGGGGCTTCGAGCAGTACTTC. As protein: CASSYSGGFEQYF.

This clone has more than one count but fewer than ten. The chain is built from TRBV6-6 and TRBJ2-7; D is undetermined. V was cut by 6 bases and J by 3 bases, with 9 bases left in between. Germline V lookup: CDR1 MNHNY, CDR2 SVGAGI (reference sequence). The CDR3 consists of 12 residues. CDR3 coding DNA: TGTGCCAGCAGCTTAACGGGCTACGAGCAGTACTTC. Amino acid sequence: CASSLTGYEQYF.